Shown below are 9 T cell receptor beta chains from a single sample sequenced in a study of regulatory T cells in long-lasting Graves disease. Libraries of TCR beta came from iRepertoire HTBI primers plus Arm-PCR of CDR3 regions. TCRdb recomputed calls from the multiplex PCR reads with MiXCR, one row per CDR3 protein. The sample yields around 460,000 distinct CDR3 sequences, about 20% seen once. Time point of the sample: persistent/refractory GD, antithyroid drugs over 5 years with positive TRAb. With RNA extracted from PBMCs as input, the TCR library was made. The starting material was peripheral blood mononuclear cells (PBMCs), obtained when the disease was refractory, from a patient treated with antithyroid drugs. These receptors were taken from a female donor with Graves disease.

This chain uses TRBV27 with TRBJ1-1, with D possibly TRBD1 on 5 matching bases. Per the germline V gene, CDR1 is MNHEY and CDR2 is SMNVEV (reference sequence). Trimming removed 0 bases from V and 0 bases from J, with 17 bases in between. The length of the CDR3 is 18 residues. The CDR3 DNA is TGTGCCAGCAGTTTATCTCCGACAGTCCTCAGGGTGAACACTGAAGCTTTCTTT. This codes for CASSLSPTVLRVNTEAFF.

This clonotype showed up just a few times. The rearrangement links TRBV12-3 or TRBV12-4 to TRBJ1-5; the D is unclear. V was clipped by 4 bases and J by 0 bases, with 7 bases between them. The length of the CDR3 is 14 residues. CDR3 DNA: TGTGCCAGCAGTTGGACTGCTAGCAATCAGCCCCAGCATTTT. Its protein is CASSWTASNQPQHF.

This clonotype has more than one count but fewer than ten. The chain has TRBV19 and TRBJ1-4; D not certain. In germline, CDR1 is LNHDA, CDR2 SQIVND (reference sequence). The length of the CDR3 is 14 residues. The V end lost 3 bases, the J end lost 8 bases, and 13 bases lay between the germline ends. CDR3: CASSIPQDGEKLFF. DNA of the CDR3: TGTGCCAGTAGTATCCCTCAGGACGGGGAAAAACTGTTTTTT. The full variable domain, its missing parts supplied by reference TRBV19 and TRBJ1-4, is DGGITQSPKYLFRKEGQNVTLSCEQNLNHDAMYWYRQDPGQGLRLIYYSQIVNDFQKGDIAEGYSVSREKKESFPLTVTSAQKNPTAFYLCASSIPQDGEKLFFGSGTQLSVL.

This clonotype was detected a few times. The chain couples TRBV4-1 to TRBJ1-1; 7 bases align to TRBD1. Losses at the gene ends were 2 bases for V and 3 bases for J; bases not matched to a gene: 12. The CDR3 runs to 17 residues. Germline V gives CDR1 MGHRA, CDR2 YSYEKL. DNA for the CDR3: TGCGCCAGCAGCCAACGACTCACTGGAGACAGGGACACTGAAGCTTTCTTT. It codes for CASSQRLTGDRDTEAFF.

The V and J genes are TRBV11-2 and TRBJ1-1; perhaps TRBD1 as D (5 bases). This CDR3 has 12 amino acids. The germline V gene encodes CDR1 SGHAT and CDR2 FQNNGV. Trimming took off 5 bases at V and 4 bases at J, with 8 bases between the two ends. The CDR3 here is CASSMGGTEAFF. The CDR3 DNA sequence: TGTGCCAGCAGCATGGGGGGCACTGAAGCTTTCTTT.

This clonotype was counted a few times. The J gene is TRBJ1-4, the V gene TRBV7-2; tentative D call: TRBD1 (5 bases). The ends were cut back, 5 bases at V and 8 bases at J, with 12 bases in the middle. Germline CDR1 reads SGHTA; CDR2 reads FQGNSA. The CDR3 loop spans 13 amino acids. The CDR3 is CASSGDWGEKLFF. The CDR3 DNA follows: TGTGCCAGCAGCGGGGACTGGGGGGAAAAACTGTTTTTT.

The genes are TRBV19 and TRBJ2-2; 11 nucleotides align to TRBD1. The CDR3 length is 17 residues. Trimming at V came to 1 base and at J to 4 bases, leaving 5 bases not matched to a gene. The germline V gene has CDR1 LNHDA and CDR2 SQIVND (reference sequence). Here the CDR3 DNA reads TGTGCCAGTAGTATAGGTTCCGGGACAGGGGGCACCGGGGAGCTGTTTTTT. This gives the protein CASSIGSGTGGTGELFF.

At least ten counts were recorded for this clonotype. The rearrangement uses TRBV12-3 or TRBV12-4 and TRBJ1-1; D call uncertain. V was pared by 7 bases and J by 6 bases, with 15 bases between. This CDR3 has 13 residues. The CDR3 spells CASKEGALAEAFF. The CDR3 nucleotides are TGTGCCAGCAAAGAGGGCGCGCTGGCTGAAGCTTTCTTT.

This clonotype was counted ten times or more. The chain employs TRBV2 and TRBJ1-4; no firm D call. CDR1 and CDR2 from the germline V gene are SNHLY and FYNNEI. The CDR3 contains 12 residues. V gave up 2 bases and J gave up 6 bases, with 4 bases separating them. The CDR3 region is CASSESYEKLFF. The CDR3 DNA follows: TGTGCCAGCAGTGAATCCTATGAAAAACTGTTTTTT. Full variable domain (missing parts from reference TRBV2 and TRBJ1-4): EPEVTQTPSHQVTQMGQEVILRCVPISNHLYFYWYRQILGQKVEFLVSFYNNEISEKSEIFDDQFSVERPDGSNFTLKIRSTKLEDSAMYFCASSESYEKLFFGSGTQLSVL.